This paragraph covers one TCR beta chain sequence. Its antigen is still unknown. Every isolated RNA sample was fully reverse transcribed, so sequencing captured expressed TCRB transcripts. Libraries were prepared by immunoSEQ multiplex PCR; TCRdb keeps only in-frame clonotypes and omits some of them. The sample consists of tens of thousands of clones, about 69% of them appearing once. This specimen belongs to a study of beta chain features in type 1 diabetes. For the study at large: The study found patients and healthy donors alike in age, gender and cell yields. Whole-study results and caveats: In all four CD4+ subsets, TCRB CDR3 length was significantly, moderately reduced in type 1 diabetes. At VDJ recombination sites, type 1 diabetes patients had fewer insertions and more deleted nucleotides. A possible short-template PCR bias applies equally to patients and controls.

The CDR3 sequence is 19 residues long. Germline loops: CDR1 SGHRS, CDR2 YFSETQ. The ends were cut back, 3 bases at V and 5 bases at J, with 26 bases in the middle. The material sequenced was Tregs from blood. The chain uses TRBV5-1 and TRBJ2-2; TRBD1 is a possible D gene (6 bases). The source of this sequence is a man aged 18 to 29 with type 1 diabetes. CDR3 nucleotides: TGCGCCAGCAGCTGGGGCAGGGGCGTTCCACAGCGCAATACCGGGGAGCTGTTTTTT. As protein: CASSWGRGVPQRNTGELFF.